The table lists the clone carrying this T cell receptor (beta chain) with a few counts. Measured with immunoSEQ multiplex PCR; TCRdb has only the in-frame clones, and not every one. The table includes more than 25,000 clones, roughly 83% detected once. The data originate from a study of blood T cell repertoires in COVID-19. Study information: Samples representing acute and convalescent COVID-19 were sourced from the United States, Italy and Spain. The analysed material was cDNA or gDNA that came from T cells, B-cell-depleted T cells, or PBMCs.

The sample consisted of peripheral blood. The source of this sequence is a man of 80 years or more with active COVID-19.

The CDR3 nucleotides are TGTGCCAGCAGTGAAGCGCGGGACAGGGGGATCGGCGAGCAGTACTTC. Translating it yields CASSEARDRGIGEQYF. The chain joins TRBV2 to TRBJ2-7, with 11 positions matching TRBD1. Losses at the gene ends were 0 bases for V and 6 bases for J; bases not matched to a gene: 7. Germline assignment: CDR1 SNHLY and CDR2 FYNNEI. The CDR3 loop spans 16 amino acids.